Sequencing of this T cell receptor beta chain was carried out in a study of T-cell memory formation after mild COVID-19. Study-wide findings and caveats: Among CD4+ contracting clones, most were CM and EM, and CD8+ ones EMRA. The SARS-CoV-2 specificity of second-wave clones reaching peak at day 37 remained unverified.

The CDR3 is 14 residues long. The trim removed 5 bases at V and 5 bases at J, leaving 5 bases unmatched. From germline, CDR1 is SSHAT and CDR2 FNYEAQ (reference sequence). TCRdb reprocessed the 5' RACE reads with MiXCR, giving one entry per CDR3 protein. The table shows just under 550,000 distinct CDR3 sequences, with around 21% occurring only once. Remarks on this clonotype: Its antigen is not identified.

The receptor's source is an adult woman who had mild COVID-19 (a few samples of this study predate the infection). Cell type and time point are not known. The sequenced sample was PBMCs or a T cell subset sorted from them (not recorded which). This chain links TRBV7-7 with TRBJ2-1; the match to TRBD1 covers 8 bases. CDR3 protein: CASSRTGQDNEQFF. The CDR3 DNA reads as TGTGCCAGCAGCCGGACAGGGCAGGACAATGAGCAGTTCTTC.